This T cell receptor (beta chain) is drawn from a study of T cells in localized non-small cell lung cancer. Notes on the study in general: Median about 56 top-100 tumor clones were shared with paired adjacent lung. Longer overall survival was seen with higher T cell density measured in blood.

On this clone itself: Its target is unknown.

Generated by immunoSEQ multiplex PCR, the TCRdb table keeps only in-frame clones and is missing some. The sample shows tens of thousands of clones, roughly nine tenths of them seen only once. The germline gives CDR1 SGHAT, CDR2 FQNNGV. This CDR3 region has 15 residues. The germline V and J ends were trimmed by 0 bases and 3 bases, with 12 bases remaining between them. This specimen consisted of peripheral blood, obtained before any cancer treatment. This TCR was recovered from a woman between 40 and 69 years old with stage I lung adenocarcinoma. This sequence joins TRBV11-2 and TRBJ2-7; D may be TRBD1 (6 bases). CDR3 residues: CASSLEGRGSYEQYF. The CDR3, as DNA: TGTGCCAGCAGCTTAGAGGGCAGGGGAAGCTACGAGCAGTACTTC.